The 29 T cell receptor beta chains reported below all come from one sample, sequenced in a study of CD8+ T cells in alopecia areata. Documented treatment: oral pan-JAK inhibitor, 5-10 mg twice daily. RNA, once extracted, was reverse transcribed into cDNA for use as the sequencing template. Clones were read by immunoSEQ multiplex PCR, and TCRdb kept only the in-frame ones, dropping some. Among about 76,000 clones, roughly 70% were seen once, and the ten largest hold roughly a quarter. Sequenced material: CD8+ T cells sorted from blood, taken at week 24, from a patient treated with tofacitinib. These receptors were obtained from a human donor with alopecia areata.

The CDR3 nucleotides are TGTGCCAGCAGCCCCCTGGGGGGGCAAGACAATGAGCAGTTCTTC. It yields the protein CASSPLGGQDNEQFF. The chain links TRBV7-6 to TRBJ2-1; a weak D match, TRBD2 (7 bases). Germline-derived CDR1 and CDR2 are SGHVS and FNYEAQ. V shed 5 bases and J shed 5 bases, with 16 bases lying between them. The CDR3 is 15 amino acids. Full variable domain (outside the CDR3, taken from reference TRBV7-6 and TRBJ2-1): GAGVSQSPRYKVTKRGQDVALRCDPISGHVSLYWYRQALGQGPEFLTYFNYEAQQDKSGLPNDRFSAERPEGSISTLTIQRTEQRDSAMYRCASSPLGGQDNEQFFGPGTRLTVL.

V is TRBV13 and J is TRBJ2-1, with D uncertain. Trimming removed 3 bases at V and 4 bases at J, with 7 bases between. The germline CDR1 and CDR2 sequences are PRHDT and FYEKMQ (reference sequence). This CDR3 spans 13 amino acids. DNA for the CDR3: TGTGCCAGCAGCTTGGTAGCTTACAATGAGCAGTTCTTC. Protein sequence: CASSLVAYNEQFF.

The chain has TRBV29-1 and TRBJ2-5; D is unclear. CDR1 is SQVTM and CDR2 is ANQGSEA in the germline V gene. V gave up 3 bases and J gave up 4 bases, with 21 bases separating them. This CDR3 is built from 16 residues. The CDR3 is CSVEPLKVHHRETQYF. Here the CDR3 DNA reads TGCAGCGTTGAGCCTTTAAAAGTACACCACCGAGAGACCCAGTACTTC.

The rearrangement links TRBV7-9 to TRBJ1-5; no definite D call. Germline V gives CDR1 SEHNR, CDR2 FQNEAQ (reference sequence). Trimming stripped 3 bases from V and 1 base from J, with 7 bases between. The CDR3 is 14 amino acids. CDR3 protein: CASSFLGSNQPQHF. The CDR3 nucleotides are TGTGCCAGCAGCTTTTTGGGGAGCAATCAGCCCCAGCATTTT.

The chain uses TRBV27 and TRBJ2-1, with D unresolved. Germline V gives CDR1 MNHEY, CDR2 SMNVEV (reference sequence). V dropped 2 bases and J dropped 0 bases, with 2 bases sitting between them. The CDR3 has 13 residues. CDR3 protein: CASSLSSYNEQFF. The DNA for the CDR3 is TGTGCCAGCAGTTTAAGCTCCTACAATGAGCAGTTCTTC.

CDR3 protein: CSARETQYF. The CDR3 nucleotides are TGCAGTGCTAGAGAGACCCAGTACTTC. The chain joins TRBV20-1 to TRBJ2-5; D is unclear. This CDR3 has 9 amino acids. The V end was cut by 0 bases, the J end by 7 bases, with 0 bases between. Germline CDR1 is DFQATT and CDR2 is SNEGSKA (reference sequence).

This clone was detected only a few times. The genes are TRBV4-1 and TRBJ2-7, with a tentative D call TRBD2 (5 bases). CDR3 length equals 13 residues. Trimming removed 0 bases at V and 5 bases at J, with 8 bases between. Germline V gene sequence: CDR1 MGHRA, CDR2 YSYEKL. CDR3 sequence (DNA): TGCGCCAGCAGCCAAGATCGGGGTAACGAGCAGTACTTC. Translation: CASSQDRGNEQYF.

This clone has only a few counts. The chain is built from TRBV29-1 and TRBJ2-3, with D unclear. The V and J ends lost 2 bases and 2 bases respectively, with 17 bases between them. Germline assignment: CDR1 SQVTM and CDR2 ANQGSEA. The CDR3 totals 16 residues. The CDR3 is CSVEPDRSAYTDTQYF. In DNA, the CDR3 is TGCAGCGTTGAACCCGACCGGAGCGCCTACACAGATACGCAGTATTTT.

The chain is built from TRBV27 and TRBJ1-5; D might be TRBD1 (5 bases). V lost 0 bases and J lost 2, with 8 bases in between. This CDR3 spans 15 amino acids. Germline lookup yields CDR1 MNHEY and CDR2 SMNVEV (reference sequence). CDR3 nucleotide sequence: TGTGCCAGCAGTTTATCAGGGGCCGGCAATCAGCCCCAGCATTTT. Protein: CASSLSGAGNQPQHF.

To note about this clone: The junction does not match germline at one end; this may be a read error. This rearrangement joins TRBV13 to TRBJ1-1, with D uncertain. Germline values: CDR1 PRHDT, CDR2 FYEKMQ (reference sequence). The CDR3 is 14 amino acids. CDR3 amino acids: CASSQVSARTEAFF. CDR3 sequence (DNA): TGCGCCAGCAGCCAAGTGAGTGCGAGAACTGAAGCTTTCTTT.

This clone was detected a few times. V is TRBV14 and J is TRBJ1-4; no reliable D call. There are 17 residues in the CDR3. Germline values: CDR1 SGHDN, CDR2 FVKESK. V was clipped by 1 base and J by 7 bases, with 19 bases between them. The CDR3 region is CASSQAPSWWLGEKLFF. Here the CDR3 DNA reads TGTGCCAGCAGCCAAGCTCCCTCTTGGTGGTTGGGTGAAAAACTGTTTTTT.

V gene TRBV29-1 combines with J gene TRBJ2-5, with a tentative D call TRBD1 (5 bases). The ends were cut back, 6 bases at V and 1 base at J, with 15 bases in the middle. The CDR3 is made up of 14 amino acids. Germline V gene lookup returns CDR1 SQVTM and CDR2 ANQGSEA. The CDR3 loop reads CSVGVRVAQETQYF. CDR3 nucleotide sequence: TGCAGCGTGGGCGTCAGGGTGGCCCAAGAGACCCAGTACTTC.

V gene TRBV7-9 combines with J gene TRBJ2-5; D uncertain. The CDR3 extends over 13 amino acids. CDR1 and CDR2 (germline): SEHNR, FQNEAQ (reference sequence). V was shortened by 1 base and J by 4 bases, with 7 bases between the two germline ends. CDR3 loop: CASSLGLIETQYF. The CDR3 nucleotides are TGTGCCAGCAGCTTAGGCCTGATAGAGACCCAGTACTTC.

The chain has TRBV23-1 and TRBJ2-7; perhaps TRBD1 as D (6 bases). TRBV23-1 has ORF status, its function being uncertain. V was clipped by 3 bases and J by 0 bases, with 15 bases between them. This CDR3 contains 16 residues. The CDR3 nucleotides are TGCGCCAGCAGTCATGGGGACAAGCCCCCCTCCTACGAGCAGTACTTC. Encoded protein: CASSHGDKPPSYEQYF.

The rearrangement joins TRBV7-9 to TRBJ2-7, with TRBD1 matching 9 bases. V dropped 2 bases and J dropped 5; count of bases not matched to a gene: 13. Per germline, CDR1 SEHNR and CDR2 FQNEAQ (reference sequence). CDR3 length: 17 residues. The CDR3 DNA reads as TGTGCCAGCAGCTTACCCCGTACAGGGGGCGAAGAAAACGAGCAGTACTTC. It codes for CASSLPRTGGEENEQYF. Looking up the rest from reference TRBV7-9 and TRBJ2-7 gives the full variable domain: DTGVSQNPRHKITKRGQNVTFRCDPISEHNRLYWYRQTLGQGPEFLTYFQNEAQLEKSRLLSDRFSAERPKGSFSTLEIQRTEQGDSAMYLCASSLPRTGGEENEQYFGPGTRLTVT.

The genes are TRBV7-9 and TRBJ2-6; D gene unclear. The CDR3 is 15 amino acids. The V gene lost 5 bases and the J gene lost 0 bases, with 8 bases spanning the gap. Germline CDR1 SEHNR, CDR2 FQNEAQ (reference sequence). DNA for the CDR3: TGTGCCAGCAGCAAAATAACCTCTGGGGCCAACGTCCTGACTTTC. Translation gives CASSKITSGANVLTF.

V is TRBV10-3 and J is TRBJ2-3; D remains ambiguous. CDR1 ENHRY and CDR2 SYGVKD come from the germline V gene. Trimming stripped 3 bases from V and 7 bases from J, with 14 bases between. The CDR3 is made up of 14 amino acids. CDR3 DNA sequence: TGTGCCATCAGTGACCCGAACTTCGGGTATACGCAGTATTTT. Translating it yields CAISDPNFGYTQYF.

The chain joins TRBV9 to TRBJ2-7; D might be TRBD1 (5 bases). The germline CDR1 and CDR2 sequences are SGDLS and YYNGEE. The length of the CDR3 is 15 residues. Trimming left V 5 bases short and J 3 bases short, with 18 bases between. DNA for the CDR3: TGTGCCAGCAGTCCAACGACAGCCAGAAGCTACGAGCAGTACTTC. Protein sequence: CASSPTTARSYEQYF.

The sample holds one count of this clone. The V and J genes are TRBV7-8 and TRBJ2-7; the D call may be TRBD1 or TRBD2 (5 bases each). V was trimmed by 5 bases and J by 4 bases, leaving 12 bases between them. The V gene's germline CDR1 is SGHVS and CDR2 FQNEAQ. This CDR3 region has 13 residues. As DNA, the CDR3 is TGTGCCAGCAGCCCGGGACCCCATTACGAGCAGTACTTC. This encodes CASSPGPHYEQYF. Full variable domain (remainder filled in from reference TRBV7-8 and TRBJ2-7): GAGVSQSPRYKVAKRGQDVALRCDPISGHVSLFWYQQALGQGPEFLTYFQNEAQLDKSGLPSDRFFAERPEGSVSTLKIQRTQQEDSAVYLCASSPGPHYEQYFGPGTRLTVT.

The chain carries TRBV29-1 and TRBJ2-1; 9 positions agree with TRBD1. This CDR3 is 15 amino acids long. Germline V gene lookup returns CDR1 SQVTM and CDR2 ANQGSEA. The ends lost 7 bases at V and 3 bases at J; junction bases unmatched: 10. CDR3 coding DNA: TGCAGCGCAGTGGGACAGGGATACCACTACAATGAGCAGTTCTTC. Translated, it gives CSAVGQGYHYNEQFF.

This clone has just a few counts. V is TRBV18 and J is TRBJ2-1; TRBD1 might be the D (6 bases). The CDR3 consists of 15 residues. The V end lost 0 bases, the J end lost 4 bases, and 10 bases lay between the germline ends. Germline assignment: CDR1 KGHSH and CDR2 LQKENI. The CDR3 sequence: CASSPPATGYNEQFF. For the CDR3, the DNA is TGTGCCAGCTCACCACCGGCGACAGGTTACAATGAGCAGTTCTTC.

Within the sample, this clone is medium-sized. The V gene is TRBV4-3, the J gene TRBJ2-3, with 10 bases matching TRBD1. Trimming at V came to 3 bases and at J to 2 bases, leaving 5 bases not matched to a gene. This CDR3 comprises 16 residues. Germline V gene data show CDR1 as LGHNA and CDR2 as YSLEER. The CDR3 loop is CASSQGTGEVTDTQYF. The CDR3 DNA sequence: TGCGCCAGCAGCCAGGGGACAGGGGAAGTCACAGATACGCAGTATTTT.

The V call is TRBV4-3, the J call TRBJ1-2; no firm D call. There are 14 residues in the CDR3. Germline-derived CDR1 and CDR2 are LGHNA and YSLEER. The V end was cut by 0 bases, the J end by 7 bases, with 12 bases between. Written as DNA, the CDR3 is TGCGCCAGCAGCCAAGACCGCGGGTTTGGTGGCTACACCTTC. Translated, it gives CASSQDRGFGGYTF.

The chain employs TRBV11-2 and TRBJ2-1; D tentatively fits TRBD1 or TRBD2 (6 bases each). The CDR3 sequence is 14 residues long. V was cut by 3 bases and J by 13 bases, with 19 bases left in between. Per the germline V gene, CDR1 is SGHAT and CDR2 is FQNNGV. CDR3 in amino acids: CASSFGGGKVGQFF. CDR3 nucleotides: TGTGCCAGCAGCTTTGGGGGCGGGAAAGTGGGACAGTTCTTC.

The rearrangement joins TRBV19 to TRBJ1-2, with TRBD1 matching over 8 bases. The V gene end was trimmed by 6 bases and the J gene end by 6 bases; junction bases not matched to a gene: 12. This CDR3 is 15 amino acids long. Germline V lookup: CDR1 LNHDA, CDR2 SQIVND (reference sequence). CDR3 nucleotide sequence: TGTGCCAGTAGCGAAGTATCAGGGGGCGCACATGGCTACACCTTC. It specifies CASSEVSGGAHGYTF.

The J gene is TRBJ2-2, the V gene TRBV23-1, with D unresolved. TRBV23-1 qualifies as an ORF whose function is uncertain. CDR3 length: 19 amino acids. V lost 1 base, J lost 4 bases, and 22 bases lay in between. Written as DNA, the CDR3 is TGCGCCAGCAGTCAATATGATCGTAGGAAAAGGTCTGCCACCGGGGAGCTGTTTTTT. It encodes CASSQYDRRKRSATGELFF.

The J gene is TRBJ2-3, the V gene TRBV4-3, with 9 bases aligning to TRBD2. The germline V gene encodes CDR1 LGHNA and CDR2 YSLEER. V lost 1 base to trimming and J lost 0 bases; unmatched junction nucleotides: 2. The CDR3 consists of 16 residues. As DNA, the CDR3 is TGCGCCAGCAGCCAAGGGCTAGCGGGGAGCACAGATACGCAGTATTTT. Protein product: CASSQGLAGSTDTQYF.

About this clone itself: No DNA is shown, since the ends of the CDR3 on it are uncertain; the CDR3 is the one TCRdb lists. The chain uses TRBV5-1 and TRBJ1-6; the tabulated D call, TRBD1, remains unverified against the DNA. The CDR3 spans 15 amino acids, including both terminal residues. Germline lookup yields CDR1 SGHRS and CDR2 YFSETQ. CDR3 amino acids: CASSTSWGPGSPLHF.

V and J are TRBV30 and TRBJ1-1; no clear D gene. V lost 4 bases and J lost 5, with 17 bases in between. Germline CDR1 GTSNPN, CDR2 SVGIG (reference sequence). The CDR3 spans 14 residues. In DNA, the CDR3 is TGTGCCTGGAAACTACCAGGCGGGATGACTGAAGCTTTCTTT. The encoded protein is CAWKLPGGMTEAFF.